This T cell receptor (beta chain) was profiled in a study of vaccination and CD4 T cells after COVID-19. TCRdb ran MiXCR on the PCR reads and lists one entry per CDR3 protein. This sample has approximately 40,000 distinct CDR3 sequences, with more than 30% found just once. V was shortened by 3 bases and J by 4 bases, with 10 bases between the two germline ends. CDR3 length equals 13 residues. CDR1 is SQVTM, CDR2 ANQGSEA, per germline. Time point denoted: late sampling 161 to 241 days after vaccination in three convalescent patients. This sequence was found in a human donor who had recovered from COVID-19. The chain combines TRBV29-1 with TRBJ1-5; a possible D gene is TRBD1 (5 bases). Sequencing was performed on CD4+ T cells from blood, taken about 7 months after SARS-CoV-2 vaccination. CDR3: CSVDLGANQPQHF. The DNA of the CDR3 is TGCAGCGTTGATTTAGGGGCGAATCAGCCCCAGCATTTT.